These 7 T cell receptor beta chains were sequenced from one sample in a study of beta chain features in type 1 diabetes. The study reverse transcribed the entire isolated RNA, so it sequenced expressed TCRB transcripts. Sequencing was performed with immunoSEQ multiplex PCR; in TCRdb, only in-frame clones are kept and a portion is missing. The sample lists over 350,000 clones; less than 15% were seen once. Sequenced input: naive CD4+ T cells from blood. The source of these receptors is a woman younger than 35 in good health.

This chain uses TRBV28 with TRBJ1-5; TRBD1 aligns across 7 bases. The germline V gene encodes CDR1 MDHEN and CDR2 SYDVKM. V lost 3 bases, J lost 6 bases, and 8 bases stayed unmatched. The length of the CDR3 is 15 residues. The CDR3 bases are TGTGCCAGCAGTTTGCAGGGGGAATGGGGTCAGCCCCAGCATTTT. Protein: CASSLQGEWGQPQHF.

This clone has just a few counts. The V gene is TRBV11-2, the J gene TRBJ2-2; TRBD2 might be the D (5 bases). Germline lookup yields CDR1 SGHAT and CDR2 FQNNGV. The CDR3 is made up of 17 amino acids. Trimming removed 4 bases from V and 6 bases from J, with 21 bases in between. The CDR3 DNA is TGTGCCAGCAGCTCTCAGTTGTTCACTAGGTCCCCCGGGGAGCTGTTTTTT. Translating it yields CASSSQLFTRSPGELFF.

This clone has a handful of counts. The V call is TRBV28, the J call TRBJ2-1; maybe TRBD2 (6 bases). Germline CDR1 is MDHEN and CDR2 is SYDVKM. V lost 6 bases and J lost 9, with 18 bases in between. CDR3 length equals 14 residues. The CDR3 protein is CASSWGSLEGEQFF. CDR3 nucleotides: TGTGCCAGCAGCTGGGGCTCCTTGGAGGGTGAGCAGTTCTTC.

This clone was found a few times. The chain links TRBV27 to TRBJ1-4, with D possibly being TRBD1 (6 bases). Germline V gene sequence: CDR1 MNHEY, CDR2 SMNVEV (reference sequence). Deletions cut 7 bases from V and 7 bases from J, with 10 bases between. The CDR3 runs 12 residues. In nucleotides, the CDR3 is TGTGCCAGCAAGACCAGGGGTGAAAAACTGTTTTTT. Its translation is CASKTRGEKLFF.

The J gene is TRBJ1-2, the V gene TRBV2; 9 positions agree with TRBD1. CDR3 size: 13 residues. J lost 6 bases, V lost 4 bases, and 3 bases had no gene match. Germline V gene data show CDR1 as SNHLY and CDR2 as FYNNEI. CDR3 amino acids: CASSADRGNGYTF. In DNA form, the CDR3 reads TGTGCCAGCAGTGCGGACAGGGGAAATGGCTACACCTTC.

CDR3 DNA: TGTGCCAGCAGTGACAGGGATGACTACGAGCAGTACTTC. Protein sequence: CASSDRDDYEQYF. The chain has TRBV2 and TRBJ2-7; possibly TRBD1 for D (5 bases). The CDR3 spans 13 residues. The germline V gene encodes CDR1 SNHLY and CDR2 FYNNEI. The V end was cut by 3 bases, the J end by 3 bases, with 9 bases between.

For the CDR3, the DNA is TGTGCCAGCAGCCCGGGCGGGACTAGCGGCTACAATGAGCAGTTCTTC. Its translation: CASSPGGTSGYNEQFF. This chain links TRBV7-3 with TRBJ2-1, with 11 bases fitting TRBD2. This CDR3 region has 16 residues. The germline gives CDR1 SGHTA, CDR2 FQGTGA. The V gene end was trimmed by 5 bases and the J gene end by 3 bases; junction bases not matched to a gene: 6.